This paragraph covers one TCR beta chain sequence. The data were produced by immunoSEQ multiplex PCR, yet TCRdb's version contains in-frame clones alone and is incomplete. The sample yields 200,000 or so clones, just under 90% seen once. The CDR3 is 15 amino acids. The record originates from a study of T cell responses to AZD1222 COVID-19 vaccine. The chain uses TRBV1 and TRBJ1-5. TRBV1 is given as a pseudogene. This specimen was peripheral blood, taken on day 0 of AZD1222 vaccination. This TCR was sampled from an adult in good health. CDR3 sequence reads: CTSSPGHYSNQPQHF. Written as DNA, the CDR3 is TGCACCAGCAGCCCAGGCCACTATAGCAATCAGCCCCAGCATTTT.